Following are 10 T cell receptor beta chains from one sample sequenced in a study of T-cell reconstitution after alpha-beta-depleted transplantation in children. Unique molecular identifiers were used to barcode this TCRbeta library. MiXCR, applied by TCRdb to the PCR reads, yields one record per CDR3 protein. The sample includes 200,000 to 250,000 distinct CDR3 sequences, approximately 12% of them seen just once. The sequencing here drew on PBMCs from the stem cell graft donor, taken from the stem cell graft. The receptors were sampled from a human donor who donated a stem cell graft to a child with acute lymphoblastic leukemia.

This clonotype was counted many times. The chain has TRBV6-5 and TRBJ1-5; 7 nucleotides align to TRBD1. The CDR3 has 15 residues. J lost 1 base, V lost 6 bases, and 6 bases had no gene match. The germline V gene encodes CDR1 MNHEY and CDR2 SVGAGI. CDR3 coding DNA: TGTGCCAGCAGAAGGGGACAGAGGAGCAATCAGCCCCAGCATTTT. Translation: CASRRGQRSNQPQHF.

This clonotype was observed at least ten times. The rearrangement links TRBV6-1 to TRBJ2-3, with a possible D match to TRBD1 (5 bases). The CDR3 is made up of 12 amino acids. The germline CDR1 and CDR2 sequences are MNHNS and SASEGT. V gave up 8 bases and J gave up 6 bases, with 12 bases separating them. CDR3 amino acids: CASGALSDTQYF. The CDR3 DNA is TGTGCCAGCGGGGCCTTAAGTGATACGCAGTATTTT.

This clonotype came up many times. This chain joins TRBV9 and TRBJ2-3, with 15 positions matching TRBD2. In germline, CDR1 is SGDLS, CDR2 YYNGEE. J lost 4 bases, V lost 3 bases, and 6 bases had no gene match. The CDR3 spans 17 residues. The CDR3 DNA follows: TGTGCCAGCAGCGGCCCCGGACTAGCGGGGGGGCCAGATACGCAGTATTTT. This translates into CASSGPGLAGGPDTQYF. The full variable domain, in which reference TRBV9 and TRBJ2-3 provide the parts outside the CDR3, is DSGVTQTPKHLITATGQRVTLRCSPRSGDLSVYWYQQSLDQGLQFLIQYYNGEERAKGNILERFSAQQFPDLHSELNLSSLELGDSALYFCASSGPGLAGGPDTQYFGPGTRLTVL.

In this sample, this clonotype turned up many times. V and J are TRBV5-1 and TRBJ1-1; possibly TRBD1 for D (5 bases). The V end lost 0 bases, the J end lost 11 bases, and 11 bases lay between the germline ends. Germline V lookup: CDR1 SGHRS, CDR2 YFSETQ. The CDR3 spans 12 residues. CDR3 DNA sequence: TGCGCCAGCAGCTTGGATTACAGGATGGCTTTCTTT. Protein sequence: CASSLDYRMAFF.

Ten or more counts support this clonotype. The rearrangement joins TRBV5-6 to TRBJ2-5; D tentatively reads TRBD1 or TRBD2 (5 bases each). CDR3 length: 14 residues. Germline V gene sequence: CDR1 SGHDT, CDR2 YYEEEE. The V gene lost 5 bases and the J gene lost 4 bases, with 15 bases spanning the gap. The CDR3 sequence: CASRIGTGRETQYF. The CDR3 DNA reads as TGTGCCAGCAGAATAGGGACCGGTCGAGAGACCCAGTACTTC.

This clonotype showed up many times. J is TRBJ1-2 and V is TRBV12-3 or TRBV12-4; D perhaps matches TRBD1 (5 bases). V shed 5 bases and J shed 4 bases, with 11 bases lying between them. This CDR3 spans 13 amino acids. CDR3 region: CASSLGESYGYTF. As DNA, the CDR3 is TGTGCCAGCAGTCTAGGGGAGTCCTATGGCTACACCTTC.

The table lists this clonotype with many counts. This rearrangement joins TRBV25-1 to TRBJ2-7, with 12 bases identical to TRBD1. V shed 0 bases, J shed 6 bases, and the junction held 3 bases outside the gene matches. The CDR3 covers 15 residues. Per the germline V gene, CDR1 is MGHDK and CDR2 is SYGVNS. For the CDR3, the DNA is TGTGCCAGCAGTGAATATGGGACAGGGGGCTCCGAGCAGTACTTC. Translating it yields CASSEYGTGGSEQYF.

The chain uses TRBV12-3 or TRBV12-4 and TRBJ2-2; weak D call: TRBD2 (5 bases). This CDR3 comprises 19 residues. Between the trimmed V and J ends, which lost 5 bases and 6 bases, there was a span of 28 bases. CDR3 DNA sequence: TGTGCCAGCAGTCGACGTTACCTTCTGTTGGCGAAGGGAGCCGGGGAGCTGTTTTTT. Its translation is CASSRRYLLLAKGAGELFF.

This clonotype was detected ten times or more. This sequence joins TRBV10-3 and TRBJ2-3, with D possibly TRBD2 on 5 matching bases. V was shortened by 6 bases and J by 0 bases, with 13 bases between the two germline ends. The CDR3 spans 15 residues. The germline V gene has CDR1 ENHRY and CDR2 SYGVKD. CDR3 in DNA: TGTGCCATCAGGGATATAGCGAACAGCACAGATACGCAGTATTTT. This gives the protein CAIRDIANSTDTQYF.

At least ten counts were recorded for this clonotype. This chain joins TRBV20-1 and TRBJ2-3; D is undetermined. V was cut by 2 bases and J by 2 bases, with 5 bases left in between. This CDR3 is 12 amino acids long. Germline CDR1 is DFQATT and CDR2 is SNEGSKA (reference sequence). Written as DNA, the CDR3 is TGCAGTGCTAGACCTAACACAGATACGCAGTATTTT. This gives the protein CSARPNTDTQYF.